Reported below is one T cell receptor (beta chain). Seattle patients were enrolled during active infection and followed longitudinally. The data are from a study of blood T cell repertoires in COVID-19. Looked up from germline, CDR1 is SGDLS and CDR2 is YYNGEE. Trimming took 4 bases from V and 2 from J; bases not matched to a gene: 14. The CDR3 sequence is 17 residues long. TCRdb's table, derived via immunoSEQ multiplex PCR, lists solely in-frame clones and lacks some. Here the sample spans under 250,000 clones, 80% to 90% being singletons. Source material: peripheral blood. The chain carries TRBV9 and TRBJ1-1, with 7 bases that match TRBD1. This sequence was found in a man aged 25-40 years with COVID-19, enrolled during active disease. The CDR3 loop reads CASSPQIGTASNTEAFF. The CDR3 nucleotides read TGTGCCAGCAGCCCCCAGATCGGGACAGCGAGTAACACTGAAGCTTTCTTT. Together with reference TRBV9 and TRBJ1-1, the CDR3 gives the full variable domain: DSGVTQTPKHLITATGQRVTLRCSPRSGDLSVYWYQQSLDQGLQFLIQYYNGEERAKGNILERFSAQQFPDLHSELNLSSLELGDSALYFCASSPQIGTASNTEAFFGQGTRLTVV.